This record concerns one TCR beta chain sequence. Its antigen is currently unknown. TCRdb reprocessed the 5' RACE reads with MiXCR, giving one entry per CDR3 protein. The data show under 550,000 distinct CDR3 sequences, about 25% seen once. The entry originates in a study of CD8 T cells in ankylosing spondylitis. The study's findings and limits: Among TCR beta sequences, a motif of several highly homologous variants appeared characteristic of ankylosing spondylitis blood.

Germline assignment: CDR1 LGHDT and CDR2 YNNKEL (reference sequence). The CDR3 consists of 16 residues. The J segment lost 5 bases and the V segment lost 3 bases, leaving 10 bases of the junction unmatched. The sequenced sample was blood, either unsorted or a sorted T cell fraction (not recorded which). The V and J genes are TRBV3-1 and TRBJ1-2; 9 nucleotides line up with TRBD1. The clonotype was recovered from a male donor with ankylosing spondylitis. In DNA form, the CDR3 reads TGTGCCAGCAGCCAGGCCACCACAGGGGGCGTATATGGCTACACCTTC. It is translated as CASSQATTGGVYGYTF.